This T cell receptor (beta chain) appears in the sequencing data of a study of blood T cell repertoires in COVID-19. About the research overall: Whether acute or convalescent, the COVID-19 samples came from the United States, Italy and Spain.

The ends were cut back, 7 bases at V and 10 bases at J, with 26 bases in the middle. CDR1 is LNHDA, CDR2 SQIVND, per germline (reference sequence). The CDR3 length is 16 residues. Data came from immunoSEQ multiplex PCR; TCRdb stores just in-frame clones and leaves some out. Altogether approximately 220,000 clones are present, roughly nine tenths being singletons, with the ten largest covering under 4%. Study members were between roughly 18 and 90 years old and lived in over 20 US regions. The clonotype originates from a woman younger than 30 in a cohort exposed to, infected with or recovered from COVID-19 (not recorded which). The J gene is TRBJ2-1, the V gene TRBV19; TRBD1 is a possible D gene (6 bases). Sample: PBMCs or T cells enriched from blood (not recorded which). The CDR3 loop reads CASTATTGSIYMEQFF. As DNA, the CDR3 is TGTGCCAGTACCGCCACGACAGGCTCTATCTACATGGAGCAGTTCTTC.